Following are 3 T cell receptor beta chains from one sample sequenced in a study of OX40 agonist ivuxolimab in advanced cancers. Profiled with immunoSEQ multiplex PCR; TCRdb holds only in-frame clones, not every one. The sample shows approximately 100,000 clones, around nine tenths of them seen only once. The sequencing here drew on CD4+ or CD8+ T cells sorted from blood, taken in a trial of the OX40 agonist ivuxolimab. These receptors were collected from an adult with an advanced solid tumor such as melanoma, head and neck, liver or kidney cancer.

The chain links TRBV7-9 to TRBJ2-5, with 7 bases aligning to TRBD1. Matching the DNA end better, TRBJ2-7 makes the J call doubtful. Germline V lookup: CDR1 SEHNR, CDR2 FQNEAQ (reference sequence). The CDR3 contains 14 residues. CDR3 residues: CASSAGTVAYEQYF. Written as DNA, the CDR3 is TGTGCCAGCAGCGCCGGGACAGTGGCCTACGAGCAGTACTTC.

The J gene is TRBJ1-1, the V gene TRBV6-6; D call uncertain. Per the germline V gene, CDR1 is MNHNY and CDR2 is SVGAGI (reference sequence). The CDR3 totals 14 residues. V was shortened by 6 bases and J by 6 bases, with 17 bases between the two germline ends. CDR3 DNA: TGTGCCAGCAGACCAAGGACGGATCTCCCTGAAGCTTTCTTT. This gives the protein CASRPRTDLPEAFF.

This chain connects TRBV6-5 to TRBJ1-2; perhaps TRBD1 as D (5 bases). The CDR3 extends over 12 amino acids. Per germline, CDR1 MNHEY and CDR2 SVGAGI. Trimming pared 4 bases from V and 7 bases from J, leaving 10 bases between. The CDR3, as DNA: TGTGCCAGCAGTTCCCAGGGCGGTGGCTACACCTTC. It yields the protein CASSSQGGGYTF.